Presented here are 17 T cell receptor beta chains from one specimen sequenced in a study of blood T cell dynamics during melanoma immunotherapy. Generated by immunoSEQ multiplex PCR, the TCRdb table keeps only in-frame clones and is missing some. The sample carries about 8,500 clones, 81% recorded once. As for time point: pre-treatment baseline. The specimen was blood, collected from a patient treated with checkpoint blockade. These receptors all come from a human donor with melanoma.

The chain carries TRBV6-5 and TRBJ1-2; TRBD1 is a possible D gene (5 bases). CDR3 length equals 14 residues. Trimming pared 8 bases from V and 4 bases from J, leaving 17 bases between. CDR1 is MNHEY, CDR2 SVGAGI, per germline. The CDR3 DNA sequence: TGTGCCAGCCGAATGGCCTTTGGGGCCTATGGCTACACCTTC. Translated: CASRMAFGAYGYTF.

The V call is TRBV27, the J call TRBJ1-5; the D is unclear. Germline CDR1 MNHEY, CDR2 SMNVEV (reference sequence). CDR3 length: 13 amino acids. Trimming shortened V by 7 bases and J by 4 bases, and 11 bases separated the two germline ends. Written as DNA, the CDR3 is TGTGCCAGCACCGGAGGAATAAATCAGCCCCAGCATTTT. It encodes CASTGGINQPQHF.

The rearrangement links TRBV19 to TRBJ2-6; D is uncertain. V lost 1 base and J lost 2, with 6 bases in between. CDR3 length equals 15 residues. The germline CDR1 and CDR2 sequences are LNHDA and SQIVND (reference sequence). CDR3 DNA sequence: TGTGCCAGTAGTATAGCGGAAGCTGGGGCCAACGTCCTGACTTTC. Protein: CASSIAEAGANVLTF.

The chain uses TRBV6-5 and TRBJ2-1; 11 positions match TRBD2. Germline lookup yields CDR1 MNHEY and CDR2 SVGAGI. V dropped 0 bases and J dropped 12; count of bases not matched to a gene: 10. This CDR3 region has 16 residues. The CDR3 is CASSYSKVVSGRVQFF. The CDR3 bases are TGTGCCAGCAGTTACTCGAAGGTGGTTAGCGGGAGGGTGCAGTTCTTC.

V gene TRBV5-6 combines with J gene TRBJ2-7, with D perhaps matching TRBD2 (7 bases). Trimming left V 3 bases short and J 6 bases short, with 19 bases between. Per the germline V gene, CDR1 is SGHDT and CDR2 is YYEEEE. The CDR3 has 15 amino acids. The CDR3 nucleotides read TGTGCCAGCAGCTCGCGCCGGGGGGCGGAATTCGAGCAGTACTTC. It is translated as CASSSRRGAEFEQYF.

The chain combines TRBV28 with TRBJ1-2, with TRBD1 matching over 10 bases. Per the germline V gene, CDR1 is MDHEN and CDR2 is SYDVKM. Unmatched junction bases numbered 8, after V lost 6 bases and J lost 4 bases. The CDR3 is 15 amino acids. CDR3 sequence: CASRTDRGLGYGYTF. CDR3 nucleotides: TGTGCCAGCAGGACTGACAGGGGGCTAGGCTATGGCTACACCTTC.

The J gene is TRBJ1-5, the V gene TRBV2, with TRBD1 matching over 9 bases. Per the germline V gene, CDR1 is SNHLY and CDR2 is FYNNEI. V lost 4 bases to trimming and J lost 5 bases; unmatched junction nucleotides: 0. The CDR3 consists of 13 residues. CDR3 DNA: TGTGCCAGCAGTGGGACAGGGGATCAGCCCCAGCATTTT. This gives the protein CASSGTGDQPQHF. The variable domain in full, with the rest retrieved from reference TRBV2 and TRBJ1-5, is EPEVTQTPSHQVTQMGQEVILRCVPISNHLYFYWYRQILGQKVEFLVSFYNNEISEKSEIFDDQFSVERPDGSNFTLKIRSTKLEDSAMYFCASSGTGDQPQHFGDGTRLSIL.

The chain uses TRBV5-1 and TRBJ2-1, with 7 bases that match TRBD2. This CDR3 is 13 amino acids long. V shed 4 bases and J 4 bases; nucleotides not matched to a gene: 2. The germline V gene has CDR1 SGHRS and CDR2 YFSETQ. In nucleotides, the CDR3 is TGCGCCAGCAGCAACGGGGGGTACAATGAGCAGTTCTTC. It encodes CASSNGGYNEQFF.

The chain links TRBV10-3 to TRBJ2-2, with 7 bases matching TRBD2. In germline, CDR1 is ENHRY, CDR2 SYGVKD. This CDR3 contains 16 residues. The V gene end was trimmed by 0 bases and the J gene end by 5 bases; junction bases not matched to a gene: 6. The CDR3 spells CAISESGGSRTGELFF. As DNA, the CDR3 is TGTGCCATCAGTGAGTCTGGCGGGAGTAGGACCGGGGAGCTGTTTTTT.

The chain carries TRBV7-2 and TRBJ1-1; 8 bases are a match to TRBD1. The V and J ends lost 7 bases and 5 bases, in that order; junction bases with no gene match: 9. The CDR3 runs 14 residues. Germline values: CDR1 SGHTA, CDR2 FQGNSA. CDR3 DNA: TGTGCCAGCAAACAGGGGGGGGTTCGGACTGAAGCTTTCTTT. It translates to CASKQGGVRTEAFF.

CDR3 in amino acids: CASSQDLAVNTGELFF. The CDR3 coding sequence is TGCGCCAGCAGCCAAGATTTAGCGGTAAACACCGGGGAGCTGTTTTTT. This sequence joins TRBV4-3 and TRBJ2-2, with D tentatively TRBD2 (6 bases). Trimming pared 0 bases from V and 2 bases from J, leaving 10 bases between. Germline CDR1 reads LGHNA; CDR2 reads YSLEER. CDR3 length equals 16 residues.

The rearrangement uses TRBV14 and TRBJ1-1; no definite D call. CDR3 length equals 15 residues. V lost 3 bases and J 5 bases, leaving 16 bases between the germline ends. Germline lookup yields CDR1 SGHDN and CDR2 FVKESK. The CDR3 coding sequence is TGTGCCAGCAGCCAGGTTAGTCTAGGGAGGACTGAAGCTTTCTTT. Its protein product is CASSQVSLGRTEAFF.

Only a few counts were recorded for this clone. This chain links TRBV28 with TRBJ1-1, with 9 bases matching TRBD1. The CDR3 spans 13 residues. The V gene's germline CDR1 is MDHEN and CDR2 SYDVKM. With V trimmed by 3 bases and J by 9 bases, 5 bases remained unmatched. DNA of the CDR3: TGTGCCAGCAGTTTGGTGGACAGGGGTAAAGCTTTCTTT. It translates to CASSLVDRGKAFF.

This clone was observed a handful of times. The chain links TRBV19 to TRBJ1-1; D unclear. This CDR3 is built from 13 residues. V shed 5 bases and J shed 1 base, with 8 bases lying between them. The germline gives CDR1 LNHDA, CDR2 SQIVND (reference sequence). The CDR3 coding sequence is TGTGCCAGTAGTGCACAGAGGAACACTGAAGCTTTCTTT. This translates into CASSAQRNTEAFF.

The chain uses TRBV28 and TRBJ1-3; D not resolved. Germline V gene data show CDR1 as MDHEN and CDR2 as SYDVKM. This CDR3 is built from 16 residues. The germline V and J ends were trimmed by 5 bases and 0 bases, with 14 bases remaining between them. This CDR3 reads CASSPSGASSGNTIYF. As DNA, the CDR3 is TGTGCCAGCAGTCCTTCTGGAGCGAGCTCTGGAAACACCATATATTTT.

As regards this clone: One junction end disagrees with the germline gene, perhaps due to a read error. CDR3 coding DNA: TGTGCCAGCAGCCTAGCCCTGGGACAGATCTACGAGCAGTACTTC. Protein: CASSLALGQIYEQYF. This chain connects TRBV7-9 to TRBJ2-7, with 7 bases fitting TRBD1. The CDR3 is 15 amino acids. Germline V lookup: CDR1 SEHNR, CDR2 FQNEAQ (reference sequence).

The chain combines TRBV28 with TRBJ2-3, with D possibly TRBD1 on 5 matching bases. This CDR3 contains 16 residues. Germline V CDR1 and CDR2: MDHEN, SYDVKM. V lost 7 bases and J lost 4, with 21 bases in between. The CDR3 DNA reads TGTGCCAGCATACCTCGTTCCCAGGGCACCGCAGATACGCAGTATTTT. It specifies CASIPRSQGTADTQYF.